A selection of T cell receptor beta chains follows, all from one sample in a study of blood T cell repertoires in COVID-19. Repertoires were generated with immunoSEQ multiplex PCR, while TCRdb's copy carries only in-frame clones and drops some. The sample lists a few hundred thousand clones; roughly 80% were seen once. Sequencing used peripheral blood. These receptors all stem from a woman aged 80 or over with acute or convalescent COVID-19. Both conserved end residues are part of each CDR3. The D gene is left open where the match is weak. Clone size is stated in some rows and not others, as once, few, many or a class when expanded.

V gene	clone size	D gene	J gene	CDR3 protein	CDR3 DNA
TRBV6-5	-	-	TRBJ2-2	CASSSGGWELFF	TGTGCCAGCAGTTCTGGAGGGTGGGAGCTGTTTTTT
TRBV9	-	-	TRBJ2-1	CASSVGQRNEQFF	TGTGCCAGCAGCGTAGGACAGCGCAATGAGCAGTTCTTC
TRBV20-1	few	-	TRBJ1-2	CSGGYGYTF	TGCAGTGGCGGGTATGGCTACACCTTC
TRBV11-3	-	-	TRBJ2-3	CASSLDSGKFDTQYF	TGTGCCAGCAGCTTAGATAGCGGCAAGTTTGATACGCAGTATTTT
TRBV6-5	few	-	TRBJ1-2	CASNSPGRGYGYTF	TGTGCCAGCAATTCCCCGGGGCGGGGCTATGGCTACACCTTC
TRBV7-2	-	TRBD1	TRBJ1-3	CASSLRYRDSSGNTIYF	TGTGCCAGCAGCTTACGCTACCGGGACAGCTCTGGAAACACCATATATTTT
TRBV29-1	-	TRBD1	TRBJ2-5	CSVVKQGAETQYF	TGCAGCGTTGTAAAACAGGGGGCCGAGACCCAGTACTTC
TRBV30	-	TRBD1	TRBJ1-4	CAWSRGLATNEKLFF	TGTGCCTGGAGTAGGGGGCTTGCAACTAATGAAAAACTGTTTTTT
TRBV27	-	TRBD2	TRBJ2-6	CASSLRGWLAGGSGANVLTF	TGTGCCAGCAGTCTTAGAGGCTGGTTAGCGGGAGGCTCTGGGGCCAACGTCCTGACTTTC
TRBV4-2	-	TRBD1	TRBJ1-2	CASSQAATGTGTGGYTF	TGTGCCAGCAGCCAAGCTGCGACCGGGACAGGGACTGGCGGCTACACCTTC
TRBV27	-	TRBD1	TRBJ2-5	CASSLRGQETQYF	TGTGCCAGCAGTTTAAGGGGGCAGGAGACCCAGTACTTC
TRBV11-2	-	-	TRBJ1-1	CASSLTGLNTEAFF	TGTGCCAGCAGCTTAACAGGCTTGAACACTGAAGCTTTCTTT
TRBV9	-	-	TRBJ1-5	CASSVAGDNQPQHF	TGTGCCAGCAGCGTAGCAGGGGATAATCAGCCCCAGCATTTT
TRBV6-6	-	TRBD1	TRBJ1-1	CASSRDRNTEAFF	TGTGCCAGCAGTCGGGACAGGAACACTGAAGCTTTCTTT
TRBV6-2/TRBV6-3	-	-	TRBJ1-2	CASSYEGINYGYTF	TGTGCCAGCAGTTACGAGGGCATCAACTATGGCTACACCTTC
TRBV30	-	-	TRBJ1-6	CAWSPRGGNSPLHF	TGTGCCTGGAGTCCACGGGGGGGTAATTCACCCCTCCACTTT